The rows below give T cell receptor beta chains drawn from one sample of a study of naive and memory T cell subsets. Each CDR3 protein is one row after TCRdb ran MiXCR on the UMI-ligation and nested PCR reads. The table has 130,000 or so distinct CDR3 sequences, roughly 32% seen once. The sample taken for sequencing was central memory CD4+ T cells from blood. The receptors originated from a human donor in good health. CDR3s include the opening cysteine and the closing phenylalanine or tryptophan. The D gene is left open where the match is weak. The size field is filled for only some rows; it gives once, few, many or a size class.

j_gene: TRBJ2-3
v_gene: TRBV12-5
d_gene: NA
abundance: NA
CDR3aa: CASGPSNTDTQYF
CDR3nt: TGTGCTAGTGGCCCATCAAATACAGATACGCAGTATTTT

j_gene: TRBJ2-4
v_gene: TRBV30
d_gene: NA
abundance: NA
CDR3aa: CAWTSWGLGKNIQYF
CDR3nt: TGTGCCTGGACCAGCTGGGGGTTGGGCAAAAACATTCAGTACTTC

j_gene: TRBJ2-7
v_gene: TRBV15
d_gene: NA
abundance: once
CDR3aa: CATSRAGGSFQTAYEQYF
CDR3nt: TGTGCCACCAGCAGAGCTGGTGGTTCCTTCCAAACCGCCTACGAGCAGTACTTC

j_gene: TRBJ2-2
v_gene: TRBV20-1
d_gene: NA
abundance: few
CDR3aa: CSARAIPPAGNTGELFF
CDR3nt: TGCAGTGCTAGAGCCATACCACCGGCGGGGAACACCGGGGAGCTGTTTTTT

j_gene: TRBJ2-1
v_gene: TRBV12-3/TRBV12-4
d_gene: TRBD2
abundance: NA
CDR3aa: CASRETSGASYNEQFF
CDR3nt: TGTGCCAGCAGGGAGACTAGCGGGGCCTCCTACAATGAGCAGTTCTTC

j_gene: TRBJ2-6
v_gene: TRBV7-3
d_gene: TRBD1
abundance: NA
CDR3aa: CASKGQSSGANVLTF
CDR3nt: TGTGCCAGCAAGGGACAGAGCTCTGGGGCCAACGTCCTGACTTTC

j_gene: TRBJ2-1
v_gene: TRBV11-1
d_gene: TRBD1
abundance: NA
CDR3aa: CASSKGQGVRGFF
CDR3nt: TGTGCCAGCAGCAAGGGACAGGGAGTGAGGGGGTTCTTC

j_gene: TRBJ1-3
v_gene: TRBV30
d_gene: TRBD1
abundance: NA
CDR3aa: CAWQQGGMENTIYF
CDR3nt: TGTGCCTGGCAACAGGGGGGGATGGAGAACACCATATATTTT

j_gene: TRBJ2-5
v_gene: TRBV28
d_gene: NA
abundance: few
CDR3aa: CASSLLSAYQETQYF
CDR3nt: TGTGCCAGCAGTTTACTATCTGCATACCAAGAGACCCAGTACTTC

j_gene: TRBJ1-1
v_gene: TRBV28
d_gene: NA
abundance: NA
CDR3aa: CASTLRLAMNTEAFF
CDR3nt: TGTGCCAGCACCTTAAGGCTCGCAATGAACACTGAAGCTTTCTTT

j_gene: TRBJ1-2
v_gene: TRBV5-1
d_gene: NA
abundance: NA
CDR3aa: CASRGENYGYTF
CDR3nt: TGCGCCAGCCGCGGGGAAAACTATGGCTACACCTTC

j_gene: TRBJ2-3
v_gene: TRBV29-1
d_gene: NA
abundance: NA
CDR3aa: CSVASTDTQYF
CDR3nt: TGCAGCGTTGCCAGCACAGATACGCAGTATTTT

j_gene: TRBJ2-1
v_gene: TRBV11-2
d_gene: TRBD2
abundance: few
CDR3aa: CASSSGRISYNEQFF
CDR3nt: TGTGCCAGCAGTAGCGGGAGAATCTCCTACAATGAGCAGTTCTTC